The 21 T cell receptor beta chains reported below all come from one sample, sequenced in a study of cytomegalovirus exposure and HLA in healthy donors. The PCR made use of 60 Vbeta and 13 Jbeta primers. Using immunoSEQ multiplex PCR, the repertoire was profiled, and TCRdb retains in-frame clones only, with some absent. The table shows 200,000 or so clones, with 84% occurring only once. Sequencing input: PBMCs. The receptor set was obtained from a boy younger than 18 in good health and CMV-seronegative.

The V gene is TRBV2, the J gene TRBJ2-2; the D gene is possibly TRBD2 (7 bases). This CDR3 contains 13 residues. Trimming stripped 8 bases from V and 7 bases from J, with 14 bases between. The germline gives CDR1 SNHLY, CDR2 FYNNEI. The CDR3 coding sequence is TGTGCCAGCGGGGGGGCCCAAGGCGGGGAGCTGTTTTTT. Its protein product is CASGGAQGGELFF.

The chain recombines TRBV30 with TRBJ1-1, with a tentative D call TRBD1 (5 bases). Trimming cost V 0 bases and J 1 base, with 9 bases left between them. The CDR3 totals 14 residues. Germline V gene data show CDR1 as GTSNPN and CDR2 as SVGIG (reference sequence). Here the CDR3 reads CAWSVRGENTEAFF. Written as DNA, the CDR3 is TGTGCCTGGAGTGTTCGGGGGGAGAACACTGAAGCTTTCTTT.

This clone is a singleton in its sample. V usage is TRBV7-9 and J usage is TRBJ1-2; D gene ambiguous. V was shortened by 6 bases and J by 3 bases, with 17 bases between the two germline ends. The CDR3 contains 15 residues. Per germline, CDR1 SEHNR and CDR2 FQNEAQ (reference sequence). CDR3 in amino acids: CASSLKEVSDYGYTF. CDR3 DNA: TGTGCCAGCAGTCTTAAGGAGGTCAGCGACTATGGCTACACCTTC.

The genes are TRBV2 and TRBJ1-4; 8 bases are a match to TRBD1. Trimming at V came to 4 bases and at J to 4 bases, leaving 5 bases not matched to a gene. Germline CDR1 reads SNHLY; CDR2 reads FYNNEI. The CDR3 runs 15 residues. The CDR3: CASSGQGAVNEKLFF. For the CDR3, the DNA is TGTGCCAGCAGTGGCCAGGGGGCGGTTAATGAAAAACTGTTTTTT. The complete variable domain, with remaining parts taken from reference TRBV2 and TRBJ1-4, reads EPEVTQTPSHQVTQMGQEVILRCVPISNHLYFYWYRQILGQKVEFLVSFYNNEISEKSEIFDDQFSVERPDGSNFTLKIRSTKLEDSAMYFCASSGQGAVNEKLFFGSGTQLSVL.

The CDR3 nucleotides read TGCGCCAGCAGCTTGCCTACAGGGGGAAACTACACCTTC. Translation: CASSLPTGGNYTF. J is TRBJ1-2 and V is TRBV5-1; 8 nucleotides line up with TRBD1. The CDR3 runs 13 residues. Germline V gives CDR1 SGHRS, CDR2 YFSETQ. V shed 1 base and J 10 bases; nucleotides not matched to a gene: 6.

The CDR3 here is CASGLVGGGLAILSHNEQFF. In DNA, the CDR3 is TGTGCTAGTGGTTTGGTGGGGGGCGGACTAGCAATCTTAAGCCACAATGAGCAGTTCTTC. The J gene is TRBJ2-1, the V gene TRBV12-5, with TRBD2 matching 8 bases. J lost 5 bases, V lost 0 bases, and 18 bases had no gene match. Germline V lookup: CDR1 LGHNT, CDR2 FRNRAP. The CDR3 covers 20 residues.

This clone was counted a single time. This chain links TRBV25-1 with TRBJ2-7, with TRBD1 identical over 7 bases. V gave up 8 bases and J gave up 7 bases; unmatched junction bases: 8. The CDR3 extends over 12 amino acids. From germline, CDR1 is MGHDK and CDR2 SYGVNS. The CDR3 DNA sequence: TGTGCCAGCGGACTCACAGGGGAAGAGCAGTACTTC. Protein: CASGLTGEEQYF.

The chain links TRBV7-2 to TRBJ2-2; TRBD2 agrees at 7 bases. Trimming cost V 6 bases and J 1 base; bases outside gene matches: 2. This CDR3 is built from 14 residues. Germline-derived CDR1 and CDR2 are SGHTA and FQGNSA. The CDR3 DNA reads as TGTGCCAGCAGGCGGGGGATGAACACCGGGGAGCTGTTTTTT. It encodes CASRRGMNTGELFF.

The V call is TRBV30, the J call TRBJ2-1; 9 bases fit TRBD2. Germline V gene data show CDR1 as GTSNPN and CDR2 as SVGIG (reference sequence). The ends lost 0 bases at V and 9 bases at J; junction bases unmatched: 6. The CDR3 loop spans 14 amino acids. CDR3 bases: TGTGCCTGGAGTGTACGTCTAGCGGGGAGTGAGCAGTTCTTC. Amino acid sequence: CAWSVRLAGSEQFF. Looking up the rest from reference TRBV30 and TRBJ2-1 gives the full variable domain: SQTIHQWPATLVQPVGSPLSLECTVEGTSNPNLYWYRQAAGRGLQLLFYSVGIGQISSEVPQNLSASRPQDRQFILSSKKLLLSDSGFYLCAWSVRLAGSEQFFGPGTRLTVL.

This chain connects TRBV27 to TRBJ2-6, with D possibly matching TRBD2 (6 bases). Trimming left V 3 bases short and J 2 bases short, with 8 bases between. Germline assignment: CDR1 MNHEY and CDR2 SMNVEV (reference sequence). This CDR3 is 15 amino acids long. CDR3 region: CASSFRLAGANVLTF. The CDR3 DNA is TGTGCCAGCAGTTTTAGACTAGCTGGGGCCAACGTCCTGACTTTC. Looking up the rest from reference TRBV27 and TRBJ2-6 gives the full variable domain: EAQVTQNPRYLITVTGKKLTVTCSQNMNHEYMSWYRQDPGLGLRQIYYSMNVEVTDKGDVPEGYKVSRKEKRNFPLILESPSPNQTSLYFCASSFRLAGANVLTFGAGSRLTVL.

The chain combines TRBV2 with TRBJ2-1; no reliable D call. The CDR3 has 16 residues. Germline CDR1 and CDR2: SNHLY and FYNNEI. Trimming removed 8 bases at V and 1 base at J, with 18 bases between. The CDR3 sequence is CASRFAGGRSYNEQFF. Written as DNA, the CDR3 is TGTGCCAGCCGTTTCGCAGGTGGGCGTTCCTACAATGAGCAGTTCTTC.

The rearrangement joins TRBV29-1 to TRBJ1-1; TRBD1 matches at 7 bases. The trim removed 5 bases at V and 2 bases at J, leaving 5 bases unmatched. The CDR3 totals 13 residues. Looked up from germline, CDR1 is SQVTM and CDR2 is ANQGSEA. The CDR3 sequence is CSVLTGRNTEAFF. CDR3 DNA: TGCAGCGTTTTGACAGGGCGCAACACTGAAGCTTTCTTT.

Turning to this clone: Other DNA sequences from this sample encode an identical CDR3 as well. The rearrangement joins TRBV5-4 to TRBJ2-7; tentatively, D is TRBD1 (5 bases). This CDR3 is 14 amino acids long. The V and J ends lost 0 bases and 0 bases respectively, with 7 bases between them. Germline CDR1 is SGHNT and CDR2 is YYREEE (reference sequence). In nucleotides, the CDR3 is TGTGCCAGCAGCTTGGTGCAGGGCTCCTACGAGCAGTACTTC. Translated, it gives CASSLVQGSYEQYF.

The chain has TRBV5-4 and TRBJ2-7, with D tentatively TRBD2 (6 bases). This CDR3 has 15 amino acids. Germline lookup yields CDR1 SGHNT and CDR2 YYREEE (reference sequence). Trimming shortened V by 3 bases and J by 3 bases, and 16 bases separated the two germline ends. The CDR3 sequence: CASSSGTDKHYEQYF. CDR3 DNA sequence: TGTGCCAGCAGCTCAGGGACTGATAAACACTACGAGCAGTACTTC.

The rearrangement joins TRBV2 to TRBJ1-3, with D unclear. This CDR3 is 12 amino acids long. Germline V gene data show CDR1 as SNHLY and CDR2 as FYNNEI. Trimming took 5 bases from V and 7 from J, leaving 9 bases between them. CDR3: CASSLLRNTIYF. The CDR3 DNA is TGTGCCAGCAGTCTCCTCAGGAACACCATATATTTT.

This clone appeared a few times. V usage is TRBV30 and J usage is TRBJ1-1, with D unclear. With 0 bases removed from V and 1 base from J, the gap between germline ends came to 6 bases. Germline lookup yields CDR1 GTSNPN and CDR2 SVGIG (reference sequence). This CDR3 comprises 13 residues. The CDR3 loop is CAWSVRRNTEAFF. The CDR3 DNA follows: TGTGCCTGGAGTGTACGGAGGAACACTGAAGCTTTCTTT.

The genes are TRBV7-8 and TRBJ1-5; D is perhaps TRBD1 (5 bases). The germline V and J ends were trimmed by 5 bases and 2 bases, with 16 bases remaining between them. The germline V gene has CDR1 SGHVS and CDR2 FQNEAQ. This CDR3 comprises 16 residues. The CDR3 DNA reads TGTGCCAGCAGCCTTATCGGACACGGTGGCAATCAGCCCCAGCATTTT. The encoded protein is CASSLIGHGGNQPQHF.

J is TRBJ2-2 and V is TRBV4-1; 11 bases align to TRBD2. From germline, CDR1 is MGHRA and CDR2 YSYEKL. The CDR3 is 17 amino acids. V lost 4 bases to trimming and J lost 5 bases; unmatched junction nucleotides: 9. Here the CDR3 reads CASSRQLAGVVTGELFF. The CDR3 bases are TGCGCCAGCAGCCGCCAACTAGCGGGAGTCGTAACCGGGGAGCTGTTTTTT.

The rearrangement joins TRBV7-3 to TRBJ2-1, with 9 bases matching TRBD2. In germline, CDR1 is SGHTA, CDR2 FQGTGA. After removal of 5 bases from V and 10 bases from J, the junction contained 6 bases not matched to a gene. The CDR3 runs to 13 residues. As DNA, the CDR3 is TGTGCCAGCAGCCGGGGACTAGCAGAGGAGCAGTTCTTC. It codes for CASSRGLAEEQFF.

This clone is a singleton in its sample. V and J are TRBV29-1 and TRBJ2-6, with 7 nucleotides matching TRBD1. CDR3 length: 16 amino acids. Germline CDR1 and CDR2: SQVTM and ANQGSEA. V lost 3 bases to trimming and J lost 4 bases; unmatched junction nucleotides: 9. The CDR3 coding sequence is TGCAGCGTTGAGTTAACCCGGACAGGAGGGGCCAACGTCCTGACTTTC. This codes for CSVELTRTGGANVLTF.

The chain links TRBV15 to TRBJ1-1; a possible D gene is TRBD1 (5 bases). Germline V CDR1 and CDR2: LNHNV, YYDKDF (reference sequence). The CDR3 length is 17 residues. V shed 0 bases and J shed 4 bases, with 18 bases lying between them. The CDR3 region has the DNA TGTGCCACCAGCAGAGATCTGGCTACAGGCTTGGCCACTGAAGCTTTCTTT. Protein product: CATSRDLATGLATEAFF.